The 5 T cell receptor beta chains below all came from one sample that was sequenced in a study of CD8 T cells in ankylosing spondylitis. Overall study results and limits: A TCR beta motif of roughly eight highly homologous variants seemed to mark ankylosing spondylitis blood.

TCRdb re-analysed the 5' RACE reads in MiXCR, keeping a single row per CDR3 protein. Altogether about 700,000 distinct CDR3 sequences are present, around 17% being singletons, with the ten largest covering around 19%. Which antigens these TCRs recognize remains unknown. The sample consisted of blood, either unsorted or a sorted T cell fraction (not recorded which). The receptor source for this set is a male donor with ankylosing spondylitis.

CDR3 in amino acids: CASSEYGGRYEQYF. The DNA of the CDR3 is TGTGCCAGCAGCGAGTACGGGGGTAGGTACGAGCAGTACTTC. J is TRBJ2-7 and V is TRBV6-1; tentatively, D is TRBD2 (6 bases). CDR1 is MNHNS and CDR2 is SASEGT in the germline V gene. The V end was cut by 6 bases, the J end by 4 bases, with 16 bases between. CDR3 size: 14 residues.

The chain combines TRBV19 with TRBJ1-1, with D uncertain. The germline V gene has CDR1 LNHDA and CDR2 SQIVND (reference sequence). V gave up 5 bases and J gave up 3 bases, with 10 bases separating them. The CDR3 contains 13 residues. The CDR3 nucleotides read TGTGCCAGTAGTGTCAGGACGGACACTGAAGCTTTCTTT. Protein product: CASSVRTDTEAFF.

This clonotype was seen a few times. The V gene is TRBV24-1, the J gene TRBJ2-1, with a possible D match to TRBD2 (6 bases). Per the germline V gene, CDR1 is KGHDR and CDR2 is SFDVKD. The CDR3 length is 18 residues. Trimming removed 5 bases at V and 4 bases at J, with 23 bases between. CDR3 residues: CATSVQGPTAGRYNEQFF. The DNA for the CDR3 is TGTGCCACCAGTGTCCAAGGGCCGACAGCGGGCCGGTACAATGAGCAGTTCTTC.

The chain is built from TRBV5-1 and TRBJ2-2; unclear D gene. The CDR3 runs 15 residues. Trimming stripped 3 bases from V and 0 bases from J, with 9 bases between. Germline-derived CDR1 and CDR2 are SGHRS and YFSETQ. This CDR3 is CASSSFPTNTGELFF. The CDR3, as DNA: TGCGCCAGCAGCTCCTTTCCGACGAACACCGGGGAGCTGTTTTTT.

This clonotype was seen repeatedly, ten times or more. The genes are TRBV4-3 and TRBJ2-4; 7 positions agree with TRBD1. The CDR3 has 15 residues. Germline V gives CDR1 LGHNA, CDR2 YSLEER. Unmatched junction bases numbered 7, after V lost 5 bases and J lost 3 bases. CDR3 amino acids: CASSWGTDNKNIQYF. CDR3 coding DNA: TGCGCCAGCAGCTGGGGGACAGATAACAAAAACATTCAGTACTTC.